Ten or more counts support the clone carrying this T cell receptor (beta chain). Its antigen is not known. The data stem from a study of T cell repertoires in cytomegalovirus infection. Study at large: An indication of both CMV infection and matching HLA type came from public TCR beta signatures.

Study-wide points: Carriage of CMV together with the relevant HLA was identifiable through cumulative public TCR beta family frequency. CMV-specific TCR beta clonotypes restricted by HLA-C were the ones dominating the ex vivo response.

TCRdb independently ran MiXCR on the reads; one entry per CDR3 protein. The sample consists of around 190,000 distinct CDR3 sequences, 13% to 15% of them appearing once. The clonotype comes from a human donor in good health (CMV status not recorded). Some clones in this sample may be carry-over from other donors' samples. The sequenced sample consisted of PBMCs.

CDR3 sequence reads: CASSSRGGLVNPYGYTF. The CDR3 nucleotides read TGTGCCAGCAGCTCGAGGGGGGGGCTGGTTAACCCCTATGGCTACACCTTC. The genes are TRBV7-2 and TRBJ1-2, with a tentative D call TRBD1 (6 bases). Germline lookup yields CDR1 SGHTA and CDR2 FQGNSA. Trimming left V 4 bases short and J 4 bases short, with 22 bases between. This CDR3 spans 17 amino acids.